Described below is a single T cell receptor (beta chain) sequence and its context. Germline V CDR1 and CDR2: SGHTA, FQGNSA. The V gene lost 5 bases and the J gene lost 2 bases, with 12 bases spanning the gap. The CDR3 is 14 amino acids. Only in-frame clones appear in the TCRdb table, and some are missing; sequencing was by immunoSEQ multiplex PCR. This sample has under 2,500,000 clones, with nearly 97% found just once. This sample is drawn from a study of shared clonotypes between healthy human individuals. Material for sequencing was naive CD4+ T cells sorted from blood. Subset: CD45RA+ positively selected. The sequence derives from a man aged 18 to 30 in good health. The V and J genes are TRBV7-2 and TRBJ1-2, with D perhaps TRBD1 (6 bases). CDR3 in DNA: TGTGCCAGCAGCAAGGACAGCACCAACTATGGCTACACCTTC. It codes for CASSKDSTNYGYTF.